Listed below are T cell receptor beta chains from one sample, sequenced in a study of human T cells and chemical hapten exposure. Using its own MiXCR run on the 5' RACE reads, TCRdb lists one record per CDR3 protein. The table lists about 140,000 distinct CDR3 sequences, roughly 4.1% of them singletons, with over 1.1% in the top ten. The receptors originated from a female donor in good health. CDR3s include the opening cysteine and the closing phenylalanine or tryptophan. The D gene is left open where the match is weak. The size entry is marked missing in some rows and otherwise reads once, few, many or a size class.

TRBJ2-5 | TRBV5-4 | many | TRBD2 | 16 | CASSLAGGARGETQYF | TGTGCCAGCAGCTTGGCCGGGGGGGCGAGAGGGGAGACCCAGTACTTC
TRBJ2-5 | TRBV14 | many | . | 14 | CASSQGQGFETQYF | TGTGCCAGCAGCCAAGGTCAGGGATTCGAGACCCAGTACTTC
TRBJ2-1 | TRBV12-3/TRBV12-4 | many | . | 17 | CASSLRFGHKGYNEQFF | TGTGCCAGCAGTTTGAGGTTCGGGCATAAGGGGTACAATGAGCAGTTCTTC
TRBJ1-6 | TRBV6-1 | many | . | 16 | CASSWLDGRGSEPLHF | TGTGCCAGCAGTTGGCTCGACGGCCGTGGGTCGGAACCCCTCCACTTT
TRBJ1-2 | TRBV12-3/TRBV12-4 | . | TRBD1 | 13 | CASSLQGSAGYTF | TGTGCCAGCAGCCTACAGGGGAGCGCTGGCTACACCTTC
TRBJ2-3 | TRBV5-1 | many | . | 15 | CASSFSGHFTDTQYF | TGCGCCAGCAGCTTTTCGGGACACTTCACAGATACGCAGTATTTT
TRBJ2-7 | TRBV25-1 | . | . | 17 | CASSENKNRPSSYEQYF | TGTGCCAGCAGTGAAAATAAGAACAGGCCTAGCTCCTACGAGCAGTACTTC
TRBJ2-1 | TRBV29-1 | many | TRBD1 | 15 | CSVEPPTGARDEQFF | TGCAGCGTTGAACCTCCGACAGGGGCCAGGGATGAGCAGTTCTTC
TRBJ1-1 | TRBV29-1 | many | . | 13 | CSVGPGGDTEAFF | TGCAGCGTTGGACCGGGCGGGGACACTGAAGCTTTCTTT
TRBJ2-3 | TRBV6-2/TRBV6-3 | many | . | 13 | CASRKTGVDTQYF | TGTGCCAGCAGAAAGACGGGGGTGGATACGCAGTATTTT
TRBJ2-3 | TRBV7-2 | few | . | 15 | CASSLVWGFTDTQYF | TGTGCCAGCAGCTTAGTTTGGGGGTTCACAGATACGCAGTATTTT
TRBJ1-1 | TRBV20-1 | many | . | 12 | CSARVRVAEAFF | TGCAGTGCTAGAGTTCGGGTCGCTGAAGCTTTCTTT
TRBJ2-3 | TRBV7-6 | many | TRBD2 | 16 | CASSLRGGGSSDTQYF | TGTGCCAGCAGCTTAAGGGGCGGGGGGAGCTCAGATACGCAGTATTTT
TRBJ1-6 | TRBV7-8 | . | TRBD1 | 16 | CASSSRTGGNNSPLHF | TGTGCCAGCAGCTCAAGGACAGGGGGAAATAATTCACCCCTCCACTTT
TRBJ2-1 | TRBV2 | many | TRBD1 | 13 | CASRRGPANEQFF | TGTGCCAGCAGGAGGGGGCCGGCCAATGAGCAGTTCTTC
TRBJ1-2 | TRBV5-1 | many | . | 15 | CASSLATPAKYGYTF | TGCGCCAGCAGCTTGGCCACCCCGGCAAAATATGGCTACACCTTC
TRBJ2-5 | TRBV7-2 | many | . | 13 | CASSRRLDRAQYF | TGTGCCAGCAGCCGTCGACTAGACCGGGCCCAGTACTTC
TRBJ1-4 | TRBV5-1 | many | . | 14 | CASSLQGPSEKLFF | TGCGCCAGCAGCTTGCAGGGGCCGTCTGAAAAACTGTTTTTT
TRBJ2-3 | TRBV6-1 | many | . | 15 | CASSATYAGTDTQYF | TGTGCCAGCAGTGCCACCTACGCTGGCACAGATACGCAGTATTTT
TRBJ2-1 | TRBV9 | many | . | 14 | CASSGILQGGEQFF | TGTGCCAGCAGCGGAATCCTCCAGGGAGGAGAGCAGTTCTTC
TRBJ1-5 | TRBV12-3/TRBV12-4 | many | TRBD1 | 16 | CASSLAGGSRNQPQHF | TGTGCCAGCAGTTTAGCAGGGGGCTCGCGCAATCAGCCCCAGCATTTT
TRBJ2-4 | TRBV6-2/TRBV6-3 | . | . | 13 | CASSSGVRLVLYF | TGTGCCAGCAGTTCGGGGGTCCGACTAGTTCTGTACTTC
TRBJ1-6 | TRBV7-2 | few | TRBD1 | 14 | CASSPRQGNSPLHF | TGTGCCAGCAGTCCCCGACAGGGTAATTCACCCCTCCACTTT
TRBJ1-2 | TRBV7-9 | many | . | 15 | CASSFKRPDRQGYTF | TGTGCCAGCAGCTTCAAAAGGCCCGACAGGCAAGGCTACACCTTC
TRBJ1-1 | TRBV5-1 | few | . | 13 | CASSLVGAREAFF | TGCGCCAGCAGCTTGGTGGGGGCCCGGGAAGCTTTCTTT
TRBJ2-3 | TRBV29-1 | . | . | 14 | CSVEPRTSTDTQYF | TGCAGCGTTGAACCCAGGACTAGCACAGATACGCAGTATTTT
TRBJ2-3 | TRBV12-3/TRBV12-4 | many | TRBD2 | 15 | CASSLRAGVTDTQYF | TGTGCCAGCAGTTTAAGAGCGGGGGTCACAGATACGCAGTATTTT
TRBJ1-1 | TRBV12-3/TRBV12-4 | many | . | 14 | CASIVGEPNTEAFF | TGTGCCAGTATAGTCGGGGAACCGAACACTGAAGCTTTCTTT
TRBJ1-2 | TRBV12-3/TRBV12-4 | many | TRBD1 | 14 | CASTNRGKNYGYTF | TGTGCCAGCACCAACAGGGGGAAAAACTATGGCTACACCTTC
TRBJ1-1 | TRBV30 | many | TRBD1 | 14 | CAWNPRTGRTEAFF | TGTGCCTGGAATCCCAGGACAGGCCGAACTGAAGCTTTCTTT
TRBJ2-1 | TRBV25-1 | many | . | 11 | CASSGRGEQFF | TGTGCCAGCAGTGGCAGGGGCGAGCAGTTCTTC
TRBJ1-6 | TRBV7-2 | many | . | 15 | CASSSGSVQGSPLHF | TGTGCCAGCAGCTCCGGATCCGTACAGGGTTCACCCCTCCACTTT
TRBJ2-7 | TRBV6-5 | many | . | 14 | CASRRNRNSYEQYF | TGTGCCAGCAGACGCAATAGAAACTCCTACGAGCAGTACTTC